This T cell receptor (beta chain) was sequenced for a study of molecular identifiers for immune sequencing clone quantification. Broader study findings: Should identical TCR molecules share a barcode, the sizes of highly expanded clones could be underestimated. Jurkat TCR RNA that was spiked in from one cell was reportedly detectable among some 980,000 naive cells. Clones that exceeded 20 RNA copies held over 98% of effector molecules, yet under 1% in naive cells.

Based on a CD8+CD4-CCR7+CD45RA+ profile, naive CD8 T cells were sorted. There are 16 residues in the CDR3. V was pared by 0 bases and J by 4 bases, with 5 bases of the junction left unmatched. The germline gives CDR1 LGHNA, CDR2 YSLEER. TCRdb reanalysed the PCR reads using MiXCR and keeps one entry per CDR3 protein. The sample comprises approximately 550,000 distinct CDR3 sequences, about a fifth of which are singletons, and roughly 0.81% rests with the top ten. As to this clonotype: Its matching antigen is unknown.

This receptor was obtained from a human donor in good health. Some libraries in this study had Jurkat cell RNA spiked in. Specimen: naive CD8+ T cells from blood, with Jurkat cell RNA spiked in. Subset reported: FACS-sorted CD8+CD4-CCR7+CD45RA+ naive T cells. The chain recombines TRBV4-3 with TRBJ2-1; TRBD2 aligns across 8 bases. The CDR3 loop is CASSQDAGGPYNEQFF. In DNA form, the CDR3 reads TGCGCCAGCAGCCAAGATGCGGGGGGACCATACAATGAGCAGTTCTTC.